Reported below is one TCR beta chain. Its matching antigen is unknown. These data originate in a study of cytomegalovirus exposure and HLA in healthy donors. Whole-study context: An early data release held some 85 million unique TCRs from HLA-typed donors. General study results and limits: CMV serostatus was the only recorded immune exposure for donors.

Everyone who donated was a healthy bone marrow donor. PCR amplification relied on 60 Vbeta primers (plus 13 Jbeta primers). The method was immunoSEQ multiplex PCR; TCRdb's version includes in-frame clones alone and lacks a portion of them. Of more than 85,000 clones listed, approximately 82% were seen once; the top ten hold more than 1%. CDR1 is LNHDA, CDR2 SQIVND, per germline (reference sequence). The CDR3 sequence is 16 residues long. With 3 bases removed from V and 0 bases from J, the gap between germline ends came to 12 bases. The genes are TRBV19 and TRBJ1-5, with D possibly TRBD1 on 5 matching bases. The TCR comes from a woman aged 18 to 35 in good health and CMV-seronegative. The sequenced sample was PBMCs. The CDR3 nucleotides read TGTGCCAGTAGTATCACGGCAGGGATTAGCAATCAGCCCCAGCATTTT. Encoded protein: CASSITAGISNQPQHF.